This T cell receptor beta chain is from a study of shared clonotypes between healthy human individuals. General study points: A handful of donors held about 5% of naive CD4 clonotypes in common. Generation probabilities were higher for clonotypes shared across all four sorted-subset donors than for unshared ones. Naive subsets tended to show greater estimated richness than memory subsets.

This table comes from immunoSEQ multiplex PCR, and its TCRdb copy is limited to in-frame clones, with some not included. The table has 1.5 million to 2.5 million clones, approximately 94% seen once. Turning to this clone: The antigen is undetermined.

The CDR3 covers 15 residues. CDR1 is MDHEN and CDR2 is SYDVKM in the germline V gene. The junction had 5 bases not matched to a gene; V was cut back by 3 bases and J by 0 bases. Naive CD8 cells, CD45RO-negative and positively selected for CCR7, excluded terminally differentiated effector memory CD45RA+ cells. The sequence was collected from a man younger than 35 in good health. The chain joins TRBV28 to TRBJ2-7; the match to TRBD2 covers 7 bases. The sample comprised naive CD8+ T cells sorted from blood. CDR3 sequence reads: CASSFAGESSYEQYF. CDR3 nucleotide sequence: TGTGCCAGCAGTTTTGCGGGGGAGAGCTCCTACGAGCAGTACTTC.